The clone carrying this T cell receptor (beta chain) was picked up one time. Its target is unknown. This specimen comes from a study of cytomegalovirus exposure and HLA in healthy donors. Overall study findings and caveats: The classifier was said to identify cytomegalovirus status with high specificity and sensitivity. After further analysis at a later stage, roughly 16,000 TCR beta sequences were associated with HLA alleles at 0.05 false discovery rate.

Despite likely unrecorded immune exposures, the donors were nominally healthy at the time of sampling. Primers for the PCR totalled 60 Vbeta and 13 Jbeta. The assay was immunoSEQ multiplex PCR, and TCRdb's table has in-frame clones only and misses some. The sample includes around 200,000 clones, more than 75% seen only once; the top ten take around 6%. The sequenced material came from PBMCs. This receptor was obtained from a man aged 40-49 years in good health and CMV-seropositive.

DNA of the CDR3: TGTGCCAGAAGCTTTATCGGTCAGGGCAGGCCAACTAATGAAAAACTGTTTTTT. Encoded protein: CARSFIGQGRPTNEKLFF. V usage is TRBV5-3 and J usage is TRBJ1-4, with D maybe TRBD1 (5 bases). TRBV5-3 is designated an ORF whose function remains uncertain. The CDR3 spans 18 residues. Trimming removed 2 bases from V and 0 bases from J, with 17 bases in between.